This TCR beta chain was captured in a study of regulatory T cells in long-lasting Graves disease. With iRepertoire HTBI primers and Arm-PCR of CDR3 regions, TCR beta libraries were built. Using its own MiXCR run on the multiplex PCR reads, TCRdb lists one record per CDR3 protein. The profile shows 450,000 to 700,000 distinct CDR3 sequences, approximately 13% of them singletons. Time point specified: newly diagnosed GD, antithyroid drugs for less than 3 months. With RNA extracted from PBMCs as input, the TCR library was made. This CDR3 has 15 amino acids. Trimming pared 2 bases from V and 0 bases from J, leaving 6 bases between. In germline, CDR1 is SGHDT, CDR2 YYEEEE. As for this clonotype: What it recognizes is unknown.

Study-wide results and limits: Not thyroid tissue but only peripheral blood was studied.

The same sample was also used in a study of T cells in Graves' hyperthyroidism and ophthalmopathy.

The chain has TRBV5-6 and TRBJ2-6; D is ambiguous. The source was peripheral blood mononuclear cells (PBMCs), collected at new diagnosis, from a patient treated with antithyroid drugs. The TCR sequence derives from a man aged 30-40 years with Graves disease. The CDR3 protein is CASSFSSSGANVLTF. DNA for the CDR3: TGTGCCAGCAGCTTCTCCAGCTCTGGGGCCAACGTCCTGACTTTC.